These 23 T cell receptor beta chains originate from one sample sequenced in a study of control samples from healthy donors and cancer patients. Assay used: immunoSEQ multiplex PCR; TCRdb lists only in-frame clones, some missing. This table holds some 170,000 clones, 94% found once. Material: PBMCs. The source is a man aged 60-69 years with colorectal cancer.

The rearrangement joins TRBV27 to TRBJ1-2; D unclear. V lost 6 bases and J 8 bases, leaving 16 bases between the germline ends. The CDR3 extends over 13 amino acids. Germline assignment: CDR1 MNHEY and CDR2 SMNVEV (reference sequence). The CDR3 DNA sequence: TGTGCCAGCAGACCCTACCAACTTCAAGGCTACACCTTC. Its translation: CASRPYQLQGYTF.

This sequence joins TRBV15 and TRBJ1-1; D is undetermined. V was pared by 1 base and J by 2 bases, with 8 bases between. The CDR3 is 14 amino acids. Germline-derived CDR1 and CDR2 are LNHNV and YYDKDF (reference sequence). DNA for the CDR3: TGTGCCACCAGCAGAGGCCCTTCCAACACTGAAGCTTTCTTT. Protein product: CATSRGPSNTEAFF.

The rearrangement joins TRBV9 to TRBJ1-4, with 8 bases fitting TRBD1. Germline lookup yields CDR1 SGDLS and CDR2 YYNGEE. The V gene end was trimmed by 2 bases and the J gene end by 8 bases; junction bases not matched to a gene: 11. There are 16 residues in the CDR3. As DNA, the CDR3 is TGTGCCAGCAGCGTTACGCCAGGACAGGGTTGGGAAAAACTGTTTTTT. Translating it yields CASSVTPGQGWEKLFF. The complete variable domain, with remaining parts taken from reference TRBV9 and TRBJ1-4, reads DSGVTQTPKHLITATGQRVTLRCSPRSGDLSVYWYQQSLDQGLQFLIQYYNGEERAKGNILERFSAQQFPDLHSELNLSSLELGDSALYFCASSVTPGQGWEKLFFGSGTQLSVL.

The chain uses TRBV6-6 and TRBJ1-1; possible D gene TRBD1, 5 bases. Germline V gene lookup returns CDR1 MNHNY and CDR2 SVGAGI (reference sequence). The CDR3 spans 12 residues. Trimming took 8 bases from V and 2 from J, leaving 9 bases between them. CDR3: CASWGENTEAFF. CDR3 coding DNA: TGTGCCAGCTGGGGGGAAAACACTGAAGCTTTCTTT.

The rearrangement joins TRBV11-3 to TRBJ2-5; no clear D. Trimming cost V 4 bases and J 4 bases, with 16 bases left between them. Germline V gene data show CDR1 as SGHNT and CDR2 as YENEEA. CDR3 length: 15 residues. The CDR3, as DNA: TGTGCCAGCAGCTCTCCGACATCCTTGGGAGAGACCCAGTACTTC. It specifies CASSSPTSLGETQYF.

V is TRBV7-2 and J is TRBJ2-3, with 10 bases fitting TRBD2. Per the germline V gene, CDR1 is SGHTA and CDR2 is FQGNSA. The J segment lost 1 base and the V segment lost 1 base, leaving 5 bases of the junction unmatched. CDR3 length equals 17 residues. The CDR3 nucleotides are TGTGCCAGCAGCTTAGATAGCGGGGGGTCAGGCACAGATACGCAGTATTTT. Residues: CASSLDSGGSGTDTQYF.

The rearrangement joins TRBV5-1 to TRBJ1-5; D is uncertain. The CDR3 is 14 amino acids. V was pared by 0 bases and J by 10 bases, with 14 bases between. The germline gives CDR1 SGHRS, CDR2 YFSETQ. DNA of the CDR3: TGCGCCAGCAGCTTGGAGGCAGGAAGTCAACCCCAGCATTTT. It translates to CASSLEAGSQPQHF.

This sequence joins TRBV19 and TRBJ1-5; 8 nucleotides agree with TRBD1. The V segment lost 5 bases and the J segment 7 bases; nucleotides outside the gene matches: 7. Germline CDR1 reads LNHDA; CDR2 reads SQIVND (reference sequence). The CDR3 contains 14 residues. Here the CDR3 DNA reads TGTGCCAGTAGTCGGACAGGGTCGAGACAGCCCCAGCATTTT. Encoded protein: CASSRTGSRQPQHF.

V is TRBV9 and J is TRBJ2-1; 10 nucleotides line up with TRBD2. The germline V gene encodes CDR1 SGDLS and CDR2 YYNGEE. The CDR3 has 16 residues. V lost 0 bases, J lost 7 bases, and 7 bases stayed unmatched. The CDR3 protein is CASSVVEAGGRNEQFF. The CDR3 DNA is TGTGCCAGCAGCGTAGTTGAAGCGGGGGGGAGGAATGAGCAGTTCTTC.

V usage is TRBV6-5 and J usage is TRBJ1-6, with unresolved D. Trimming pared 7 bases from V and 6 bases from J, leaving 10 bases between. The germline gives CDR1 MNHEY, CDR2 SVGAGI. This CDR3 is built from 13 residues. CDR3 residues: CASIGRLNSPLHF. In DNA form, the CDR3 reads TGTGCCAGCATCGGACGGCTTAATTCACCCCTCCACTTT.

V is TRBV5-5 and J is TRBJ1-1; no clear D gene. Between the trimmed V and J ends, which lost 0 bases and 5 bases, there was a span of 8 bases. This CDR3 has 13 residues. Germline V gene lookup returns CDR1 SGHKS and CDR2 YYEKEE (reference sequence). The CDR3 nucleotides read TGTGCCAGCAGCTTGGGAGCAGAAACTGAAGCTTTCTTT. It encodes CASSLGAETEAFF.

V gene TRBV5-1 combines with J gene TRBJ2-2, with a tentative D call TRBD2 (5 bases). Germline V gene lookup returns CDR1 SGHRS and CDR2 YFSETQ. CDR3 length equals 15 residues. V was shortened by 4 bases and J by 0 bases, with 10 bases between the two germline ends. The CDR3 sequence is CASSPATTNTGELFF. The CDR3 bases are TGCGCCAGCAGCCCCGCGACTACGAACACCGGGGAGCTGTTTTTT.

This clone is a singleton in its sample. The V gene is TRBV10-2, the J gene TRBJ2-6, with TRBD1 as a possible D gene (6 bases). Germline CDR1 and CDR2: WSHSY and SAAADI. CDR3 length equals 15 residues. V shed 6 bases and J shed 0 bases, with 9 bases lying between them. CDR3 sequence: CASSSQGSGANVLTF. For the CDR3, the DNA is TGCGCCAGCAGCTCACAGGGCTCTGGGGCCAACGTCCTGACTTTC.

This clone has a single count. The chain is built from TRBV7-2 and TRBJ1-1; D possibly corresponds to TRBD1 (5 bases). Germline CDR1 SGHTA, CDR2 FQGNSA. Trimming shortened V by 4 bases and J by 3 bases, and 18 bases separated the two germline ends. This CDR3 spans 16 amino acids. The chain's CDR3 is CASSYSGFAWDTEAFF. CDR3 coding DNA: TGTGCCAGCAGCTATTCAGGGTTTGCGTGGGACACTGAAGCTTTCTTT.

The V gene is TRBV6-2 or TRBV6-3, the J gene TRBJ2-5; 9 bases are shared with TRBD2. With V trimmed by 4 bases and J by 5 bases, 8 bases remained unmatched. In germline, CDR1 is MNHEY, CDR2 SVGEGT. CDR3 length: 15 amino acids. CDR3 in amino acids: CASSSMGGGAETQYF. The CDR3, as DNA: TGTGCCAGCAGTTCGATGGGCGGGGGGGCCGAGACCCAGTACTTC.

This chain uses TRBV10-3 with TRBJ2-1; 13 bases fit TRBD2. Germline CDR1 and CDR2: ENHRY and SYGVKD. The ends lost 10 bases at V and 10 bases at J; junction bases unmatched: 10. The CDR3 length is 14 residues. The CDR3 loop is CATATSGGEGEQFF. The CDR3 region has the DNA TGTGCCACCGCTACTAGCGGGGGGGAGGGGGAGCAGTTCTTC.

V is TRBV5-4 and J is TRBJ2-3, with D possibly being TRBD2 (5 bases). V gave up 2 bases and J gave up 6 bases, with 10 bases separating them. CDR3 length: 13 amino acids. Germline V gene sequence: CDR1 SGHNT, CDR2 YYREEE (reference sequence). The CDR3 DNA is TGTGCCAGCAGCTTTGTCTCGGGGGATACGCAGTATTTT. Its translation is CASSFVSGDTQYF.

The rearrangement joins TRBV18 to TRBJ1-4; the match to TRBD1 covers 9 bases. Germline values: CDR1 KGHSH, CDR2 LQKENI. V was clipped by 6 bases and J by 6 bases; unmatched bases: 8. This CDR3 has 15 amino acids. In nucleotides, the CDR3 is TGTGCCAGCTCGCTGAACAGGGGGCGCGATGAAAAACTGTTTTTT. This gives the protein CASSLNRGRDEKLFF.

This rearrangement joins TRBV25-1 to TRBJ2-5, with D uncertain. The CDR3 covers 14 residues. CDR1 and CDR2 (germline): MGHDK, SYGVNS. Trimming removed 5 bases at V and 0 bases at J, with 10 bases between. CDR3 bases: TGTGCCAGCAGTCACCGGTCGTACCAAGAGACCCAGTACTTC. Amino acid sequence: CASSHRSYQETQYF.

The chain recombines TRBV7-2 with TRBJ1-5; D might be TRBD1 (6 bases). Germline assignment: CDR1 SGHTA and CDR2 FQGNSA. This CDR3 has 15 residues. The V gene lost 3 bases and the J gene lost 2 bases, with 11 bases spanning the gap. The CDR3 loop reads CASSFGDRRNQPQHF. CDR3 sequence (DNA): TGTGCCAGCAGCTTCGGAGACAGGCGCAATCAGCCCCAGCATTTT.

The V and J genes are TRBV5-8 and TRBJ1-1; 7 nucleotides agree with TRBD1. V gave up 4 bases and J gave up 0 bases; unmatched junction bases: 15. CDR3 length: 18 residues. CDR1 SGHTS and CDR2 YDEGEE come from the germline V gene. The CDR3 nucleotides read TGTGCCAGCAGCCCTCCCCCAGGGGGAAAGGGGGTGAACACTGAAGCTTTCTTT. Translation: CASSPPPGGKGVNTEAFF.

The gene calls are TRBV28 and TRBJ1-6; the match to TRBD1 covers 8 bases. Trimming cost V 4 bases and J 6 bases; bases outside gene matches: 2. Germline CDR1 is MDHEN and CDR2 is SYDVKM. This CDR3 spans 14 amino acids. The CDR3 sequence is CASSYGQGNSPLHF. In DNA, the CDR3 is TGTGCCAGCAGTTACGGACAGGGTAATTCACCCCTCCACTTT.

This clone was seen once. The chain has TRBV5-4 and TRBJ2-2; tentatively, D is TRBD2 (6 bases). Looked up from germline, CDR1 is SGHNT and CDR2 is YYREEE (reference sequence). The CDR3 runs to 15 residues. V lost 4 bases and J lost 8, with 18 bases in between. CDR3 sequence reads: CASSTEWGVAGELFF. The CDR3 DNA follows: TGTGCCAGCAGCACCGAATGGGGGGTAGCGGGGGAGCTGTTTTTT. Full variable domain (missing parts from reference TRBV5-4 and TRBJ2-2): ETGVTQSPTHLIKTRGQQVTLRCSSQSGHNTVSWYQQALGQGPQFIFQYYREEENGRGNFPPRFSGLQFPNYSSELNVNALELDDSALYLCASSTEWGVAGELFFGEGSRLTVL.